This passage covers 3 T cell receptor beta chains from one sample sequenced in a study of beta chain features in type 1 diabetes. Expressed TCRB transcripts were sequenced because the entire RNA isolate underwent reverse transcription. Generated by immunoSEQ multiplex PCR, the TCRdb table keeps only in-frame clones and is missing some. Of around 310,000 clones detected, approximately 11% appear once; the ten largest clones hold about 0.015%. Material: naive CD4+ T cells from blood. The receptor source for this set is a woman younger than 45 in good health.

Of note for this clone: The germline gene is not matched at one end of the junction; a read error may be the cause. The rearrangement joins TRBV7-7 to TRBJ2-5; D unclear. The CDR3 loop spans 14 amino acids. Germline-derived CDR1 and CDR2 are SSHAT and FNYEAQ (reference sequence). The CDR3 region has the DNA TGTGCTAGCAGCTTAGACGCTAGTGTGGAGACCCAGTACTTC. This codes for CASSLDASVETQYF. The variable domain in full, with the rest retrieved from reference TRBV7-7 and TRBJ2-5, is GAGVSQSPRYKVTKRGQDVTLRCDPISSHATLYWYQQALGQGPEFLTYFNYEAQPDKSGLPSDRFSAERPEGSISTLTIQRTEQRDSAMYRCASSLDASVETQYFGPGTRLLVL.

The V and J genes are TRBV7-2 and TRBJ2-5, with TRBD2 matching over 10 bases. The trim removed 0 bases at V and 2 bases at J, leaving 3 bases unmatched. The CDR3 is 16 amino acids. Germline values: CDR1 SGHTA, CDR2 FQGNSA. DNA for the CDR3: TGTGCCAGCAGCTTAGCCCAACTAGCGGGGCAAGAGACCCAGTACTTC. This encodes CASSLAQLAGQETQYF.

This sequence joins TRBV7-9 and TRBJ2-7, with D possibly matching TRBD2 (5 bases). The V end was cut by 4 bases, the J end by 3 bases, with 10 bases between. CDR1 and CDR2 from the germline V gene are SEHNR and FQNEAQ (reference sequence). This CDR3 has 13 residues. This chain's CDR3 is CASSSEGVYEQYF. The CDR3, as DNA: TGTGCCAGCAGCTCCGAGGGAGTCTACGAGCAGTACTTC.